Presented here are 7 T cell receptor beta chains from one specimen sequenced in a study of shared clonotypes between healthy human individuals (dated by TCRdb to about 2020). Libraries were built with the immunoSEQ multiplex PCR assay. The clones in this table, taken by TCRdb from immuneACCESS, are in-frame only. Not every clone is retained; where verified, under half of the shortfall comes from an unresolved V gene, and the cause of the rest is unknown. In all, the sample holds about 2 million clones, and about 95% of those were seen once. The ten largest make up more than 0.95% of the sample. CD8 naive samples consisted of CD45RO-negative cells that were positively selected for CCR7, yielding a CD45RA+CCR7+ population without TemRA cells. The source material was naive CD8+ T cells sorted from blood. Reading the label with the study, this specimen's cell subset or site is: CD45RA+CCR7+. The receptors originated from a man aged 18 to 30 in good health.

The chain joins TRBV30 to TRBJ2-7, with 9 bases aligning to TRBD1. CDR3 size: 14 residues. CDR1 and CDR2 (germline): GTSNPN, SVGIG (reference sequence). V lost 2 bases and J lost 2; bases outside the gene matches: 4. The CDR3 region is CAWSPTGGAYEQYF. The CDR3 nucleotides are TGTGCCTGGAGTCCAACAGGGGGCGCCTACGAGCAGTACTTC.

The V call is TRBV7-9, the J call TRBJ2-7, with D tentatively TRBD2 (5 bases). Germline-derived CDR1 and CDR2 are SEHNR and FQNEAQ (reference sequence). The CDR3 spans 16 residues. The V end lost 2 bases, the J end lost 3 bases, and 17 bases lay between the germline ends. CDR3 region: CASSLSFMGRGYEQYF. CDR3 DNA: TGTGCCAGCAGCTTATCTTTCATGGGCCGGGGCTACGAGCAGTACTTC.

The chain is built from TRBV10-3 and TRBJ1-1; D possibly corresponds to TRBD1 (5 bases). V lost 8 bases and J 4 bases, leaving 14 bases between the germline ends. Germline V gene sequence: CDR1 ENHRY, CDR2 SYGVKD. The CDR3 is 13 amino acids. CDR3 sequence reads: CAIGREGGTEAFF. The CDR3 region has the DNA TGTGCCATCGGCAGGGAAGGCGGCACTGAAGCTTTCTTT.

The rearrangement uses TRBV19 and TRBJ1-5; the D is unclear. Germline V gene lookup returns CDR1 LNHDA and CDR2 SQIVND (reference sequence). The CDR3 length is 15 residues. Trimming cost V 2 bases and J 4 bases, with 12 bases left between them. As DNA, the CDR3 is TGTGCCAGTAGTATAACCGGGAGAGCAAATCAGCCCCAGCATTTT. It specifies CASSITGRANQPQHF.

This chain joins TRBV6-5 and TRBJ2-7; no firm D call. This CDR3 is 14 amino acids long. Trimming removed 0 bases at V and 1 base at J, with 7 bases between. CDR1 and CDR2 from the germline V gene are MNHEY and SVGAGI. This CDR3 reads CASSYSERSYEQYF. Written as DNA, the CDR3 is TGTGCCAGCAGTTACTCTGAACGATCCTACGAGCAGTACTTC.

This chain joins TRBV6-5 and TRBJ1-1; the match to TRBD1 covers 7 bases. After removal of 0 bases from V and 0 bases from J, the junction contained 1 base not matched to a gene. The CDR3 is made up of 15 amino acids. Germline loops: CDR1 MNHEY, CDR2 SVGAGI. The CDR3 coding sequence is TGTGCCAGCAGTTACTCGGACAGGTTGAACACTGAAGCTTTCTTT. This encodes CASSYSDRLNTEAFF.

This rearrangement joins TRBV30 to TRBJ1-1, with TRBD1 matching 9 bases. The CDR3 sequence is 14 residues long. The junction had 7 bases not matched to a gene; V was cut back by 3 bases and J by 5 bases. CDR1 and CDR2 from the germline V gene are GTSNPN and SVGIG (reference sequence). CDR3 residues: CAWRPGQGETEAFF. Here the CDR3 DNA reads TGTGCCTGGAGGCCGGGACAGGGAGAAACTGAAGCTTTCTTT.